This T cell receptor (beta chain) was identified in a study of T-cell memory formation after mild COVID-19 (dated by TCRdb to about 2021). Regarding the complete study: TCR sequence clusters from the two donors were largely donor specific. Longitudinal TCRalpha and TCRbeta repertoire sequencing tracked T-cell clones expanding and contracting after mild COVID-19 in two donors. The cohort was made up of two young adult volunteers, one female and one male, who were previously healthy. Study-wide conclusions, independent of this receptor: Only a couple of mild cases were covered in the study, and larger cohorts including severe cases with pre-infection samples were considered necessary. Clones that contracted from day 15 to 85 showed balanced CD4/CD8 phenotypes, whereas a second wave of clones that expanded from day 15 to 37 leaned towards CD4+. The detection of some responding clones in pre-infection memory suggests that pre-existing cross-reactive memory T cells joined the SARS-CoV-2 response. SARS-CoV-2 specificity of the second-wave clones peaking on day 37 was not confirmed. Contracting CD4+ clones were found mainly in CM and EM memory subsets, while CD8+ clones were enriched in EMRA.

A distance of 21 bases separates the germline ends of V and J, which lose 6 bases and 5 bases respectively. CDR1 and CDR2 (MNHEY, SMNVEV) derive from the germline V gene (reference sequence). The CDR3 numbers 16 residues from cysteine through phenylalanine. Only the CDR3 region is kept as DNA, spanning 48 bases read in frame from base 1. A remark on this clonotype: Its antigen target is currently unknown. Per-base qualities were not stored, and no clone one base away is much larger.

Sequencing was performed on an Illumina NovaSeq 6000. Using 5'RACE with constant-segment primers, TCRalpha and TCRbeta cDNA libraries were constructed, with sample barcodes and unique molecular identifiers added in the process. Trizol reagent was used to extract RNA from every sample. Amplification of the libraries took two PCR steps, and the second step added a second sample barcode plus Illumina TruSeq adapters. Libraries were sequenced on an Illumina NovaSeq with 2 x 150 bp paired-end reads. As for the original processing: With migec v1.2.7, reads were demultiplexed and then collapsed into UMI-guided consensus sequences. Using mixcr v2.1.11, UMI consensuses were aligned to TRA and TRB V and J templates and then assembled into clonotypes. A clonotype was counted as expanded or contracted only if both edgeR and NoisET called the change significant, with noise models trained on biological replicates. For edgeR calls, the thresholds were a false discovery rate-adjusted p below 0.01 and a log2 fold-change of 1. PCA with hierarchical clustering of max-normalized trajectories of the 1000 most abundant clonotypes was used as exploratory dynamics analysis. Each responding clone was given a CD4 or CD8 phenotype based on the CD4+ and CD8+ repertoires, which had been sequenced separately. Through fastp at Q25 and MiXCR, TCRdb rebuilt clones from the public reads, retaining in-frame beta chains. Each CDR3 protein appears once, grouped with its most common genes and DNA. For this entry, the V and J calls and clone size follow TCRdb and not the study's own pipeline. The sample table lists about 100,000 distinct CDR3 sequences, around 14% of them with a count of one. 35% to 40% of the sample belongs to the ten largest clones.

PBMCs were isolated by Ficoll-Paque density gradient centrifugation. The sequence joins TRBV27 to TRBJ2-3, with a weak D call of TRBD1 (7 bases match). This TCR was sampled from a man between 18 and 35 years old who had mild COVID-19 (a few samples of this study predate the infection). The sample titles of this study are shuffled in the database, so cell type and time point are left out; the donor was told from shared clones. The sample was PBMCs or a T cell subset sorted from them (not recorded which). The CDR3 loop reads CASRPEGGAGGDTQYF. The DNA is as follows: TGTGCCAGCAGGCCCGAAGGGGGCGCCGGGGGAGATACGCAGTATTTT.